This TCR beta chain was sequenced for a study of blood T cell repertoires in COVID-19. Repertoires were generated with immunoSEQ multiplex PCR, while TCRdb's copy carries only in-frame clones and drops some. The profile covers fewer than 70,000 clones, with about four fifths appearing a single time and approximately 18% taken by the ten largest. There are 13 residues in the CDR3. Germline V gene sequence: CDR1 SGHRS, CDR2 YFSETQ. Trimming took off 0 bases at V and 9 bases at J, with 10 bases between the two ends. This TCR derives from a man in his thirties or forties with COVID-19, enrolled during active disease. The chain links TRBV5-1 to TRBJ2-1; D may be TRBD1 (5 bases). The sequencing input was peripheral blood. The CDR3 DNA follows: TGCGCCAGCAGCTTGGTGCAGGGCGGTGAGCAGTTCTTC. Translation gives CASSLVQGGEQFF.